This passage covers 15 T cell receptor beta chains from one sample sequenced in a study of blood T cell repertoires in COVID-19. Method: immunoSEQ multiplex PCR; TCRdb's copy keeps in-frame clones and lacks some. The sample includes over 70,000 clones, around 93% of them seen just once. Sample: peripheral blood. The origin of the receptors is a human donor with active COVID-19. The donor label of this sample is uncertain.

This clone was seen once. This chain's CDR3 is CASSQDGRGGSPTDTQYF. CDR3 coding DNA: TGTGCCAGCAGCCAAGACGGGCGGGGGGGGTCCCCCACAGATACGCAGTATTTT. The chain links TRBV3-1 (or the pseudogene TRBV3-2) to TRBJ2-3; 9 bases align to TRBD2. The trim removed 0 bases at V and 2 bases at J, leaving 9 bases unmatched. The length of the CDR3 is 18 residues. Germline CDR1 LGHDT, CDR2 YNNKEL (reference sequence).

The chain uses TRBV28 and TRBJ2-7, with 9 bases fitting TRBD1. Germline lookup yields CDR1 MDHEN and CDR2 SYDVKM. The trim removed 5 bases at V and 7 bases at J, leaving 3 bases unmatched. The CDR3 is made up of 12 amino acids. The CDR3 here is CASSGQGYEQYF. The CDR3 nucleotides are TGTGCCAGCAGTGGACAGGGGTATGAGCAGTACTTC.

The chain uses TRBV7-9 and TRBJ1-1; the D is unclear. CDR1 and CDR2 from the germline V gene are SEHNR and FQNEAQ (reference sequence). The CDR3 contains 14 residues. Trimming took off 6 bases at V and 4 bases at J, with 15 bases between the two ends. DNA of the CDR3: TGTGCCAGCAGGAACGAGGCGCTGAGCACTGAAGCTTTCTTT. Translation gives CASRNEALSTEAFF.

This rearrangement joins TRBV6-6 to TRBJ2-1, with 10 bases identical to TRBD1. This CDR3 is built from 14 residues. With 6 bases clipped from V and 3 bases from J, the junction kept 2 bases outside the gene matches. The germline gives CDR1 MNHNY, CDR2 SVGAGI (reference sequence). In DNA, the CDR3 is TGTGCCAGCAGACGGACAGGGGGCTACAATGAGCAGTTCTTC. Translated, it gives CASRRTGGYNEQFF.

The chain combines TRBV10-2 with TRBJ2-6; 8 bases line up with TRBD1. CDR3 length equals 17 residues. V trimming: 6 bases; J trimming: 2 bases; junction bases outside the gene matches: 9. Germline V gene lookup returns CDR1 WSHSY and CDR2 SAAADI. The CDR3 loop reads CASRPGTGATGANVLTF. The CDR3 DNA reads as TGCGCCAGCAGACCCGGGACAGGAGCCACTGGGGCCAACGTCCTGACTTTC.

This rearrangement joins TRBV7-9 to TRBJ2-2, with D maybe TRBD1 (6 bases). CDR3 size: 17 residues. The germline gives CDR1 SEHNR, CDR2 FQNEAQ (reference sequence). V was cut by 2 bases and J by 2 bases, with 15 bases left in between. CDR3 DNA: TGTGCCAGCAGCTTACGGGACATGACACTTAACACCGGGGAGCTGTTTTTT. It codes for CASSLRDMTLNTGELFF.

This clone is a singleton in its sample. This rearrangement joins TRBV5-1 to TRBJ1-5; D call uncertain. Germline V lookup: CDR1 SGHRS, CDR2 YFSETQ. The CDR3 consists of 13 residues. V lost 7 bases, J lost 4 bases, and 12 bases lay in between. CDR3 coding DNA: TGCGCCAGCGAAACTAGCATGAATCAGCCCCAGCATTTT. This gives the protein CASETSMNQPQHF. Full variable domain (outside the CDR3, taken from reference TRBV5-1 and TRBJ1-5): KAGVTQTPRYLIKTRGQQVTLSCSPISGHRSVSWYQQTPGQGLQFLFEYFSETQRNKGNFPGRFSGRQFSNSRSEMNVSTLELGDSALYLCASETSMNQPQHFGDGTRLSIL.

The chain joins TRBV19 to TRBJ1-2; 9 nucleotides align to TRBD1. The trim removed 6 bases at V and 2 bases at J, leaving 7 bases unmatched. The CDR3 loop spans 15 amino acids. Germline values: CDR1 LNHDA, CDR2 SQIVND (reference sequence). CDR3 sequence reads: CASREDRGINYGYTF. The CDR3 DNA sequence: TGTGCCAGTAGAGAAGACAGGGGGATCAACTATGGCTACACCTTC.

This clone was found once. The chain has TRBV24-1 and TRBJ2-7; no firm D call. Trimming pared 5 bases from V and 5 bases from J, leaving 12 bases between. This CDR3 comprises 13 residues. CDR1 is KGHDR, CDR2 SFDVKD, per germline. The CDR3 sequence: CATSVDGLHEQYF. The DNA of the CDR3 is TGTGCCACCAGTGTTGACGGGTTACACGAGCAGTACTTC.

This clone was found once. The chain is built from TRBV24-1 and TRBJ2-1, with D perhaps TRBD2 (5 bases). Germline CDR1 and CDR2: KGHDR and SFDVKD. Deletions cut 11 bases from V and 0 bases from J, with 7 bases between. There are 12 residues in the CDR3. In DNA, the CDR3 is TGTGCCAGCCGGGACTCCTACAATGAGCAGTTCTTC. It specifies CASRDSYNEQFF.

In DNA form, the CDR3 reads TGTGCTAGTGGGCAGGGTTTTGACTATGGCTACACCTTC. As protein: CASGQGFDYGYTF. The gene calls are TRBV12-5 and TRBJ1-2; D may be TRBD1 (5 bases). V lost 6 bases, J lost 3 bases, and 11 bases lay in between. The CDR3 is 13 amino acids. Germline lookup yields CDR1 LGHNT and CDR2 FRNRAP.

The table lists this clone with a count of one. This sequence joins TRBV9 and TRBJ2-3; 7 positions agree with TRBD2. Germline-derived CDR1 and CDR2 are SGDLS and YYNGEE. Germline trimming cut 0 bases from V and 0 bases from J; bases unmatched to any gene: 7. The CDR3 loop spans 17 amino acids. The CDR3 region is CASSVDAWEGSTDTQYF. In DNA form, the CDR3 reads TGTGCCAGCAGCGTAGATGCCTGGGAGGGTAGCACAGATACGCAGTATTTT.

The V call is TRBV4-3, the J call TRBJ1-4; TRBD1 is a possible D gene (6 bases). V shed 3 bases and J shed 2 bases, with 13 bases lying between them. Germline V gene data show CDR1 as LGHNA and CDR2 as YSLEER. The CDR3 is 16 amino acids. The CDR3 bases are TGCGCCAGCAGCCAGACTGGGGGGGCCACTAATGAAAAACTGTTTTTT. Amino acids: CASSQTGGATNEKLFF.

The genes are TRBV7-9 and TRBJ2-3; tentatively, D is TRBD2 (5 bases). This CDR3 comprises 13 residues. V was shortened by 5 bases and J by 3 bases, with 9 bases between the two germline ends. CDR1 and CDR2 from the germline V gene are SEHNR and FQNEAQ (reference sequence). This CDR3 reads CASSESGTDTQYF. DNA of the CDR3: TGTGCCAGCAGCGAGTCGGGGACAGATACGCAGTATTTT.

The CDR3 spells CASSYGGSNSYEQYF. The CDR3 nucleotides are TGTGCCAGCAGTTACGGGGGCAGCAACTCCTACGAGCAGTACTTC. This sequence joins TRBV6-5 and TRBJ2-7, with D perhaps TRBD1 (6 bases). The CDR3 extends over 15 amino acids. Germline assignment: CDR1 MNHEY and CDR2 SVGAGI. V lost 2 bases, J lost 0 bases, and 11 bases lay in between.